This T cell receptor beta chain originates from a study of PD-1 blockade in classical Hodgkin lymphoma. General study results and limits: The authors have not defined what causes the repertoire differences, possibly disease activity or prior therapy.

Only in-frame clones appear in the TCRdb table, and some are missing; sequencing was by immunoSEQ multiplex PCR. The sample lists 50,000 to 75,000 clones; approximately 90% were seen once. Trimming took 4 bases from V and 8 from J; bases not matched to a gene: 11. This CDR3 spans 16 amino acids. CDR1 SGHRS and CDR2 YFSETQ come from the germline V gene. Relapse was seen in all patients after autologous stem cell transplantation, and brentuximab vedotin exposure was variable. Concerning this clone itself: Its cognate antigen is unknown.

Sequencing used peripheral blood mononuclear cells (PBMCs), obtained before the second cycle of nivolumab. The origin of this receptor is a human donor with classical Hodgkin lymphoma. This chain connects TRBV5-1 to TRBJ1-6; 8 bases align to TRBD1. CDR3 coding DNA: TGCGCCAGCAGCATACCTGGACAGGGTCGGGATTCACCCCTCCACTTT. As protein: CASSIPGQGRDSPLHF.